The T cell receptor beta chain under discussion was sequenced for a study of tumor and adjacent non-tumor tissue in lung cancer (dated by TCRdb to the late 2010s). Regarding the study in general: By cancer type, the cohort comprised some twelve adenocarcinoma patients, a couple of squamous cell carcinoma patients and 1 small cell lung cancer patient. The 15 enrolled patients, of whom approximately 10 were men and 5 were women, were aged roughly 30 to 80 years and were diagnosed with TNM stage I to III disease. In total, sequencing yielded under 150 million productive TCRbeta reads, which works out to an average of about 4.17 million reads per sample. Using bulk TCRbeta repertoires from under 17 lung cancer patients, the study set lung tumor tissue side by side with matched distant non-tumor lung tissue. TCRbeta CDR3 sequencing was performed on thirty paired specimens, with one tumor sample and one normal lung sample collected per patient.

Counted from cysteine to phenylalanine, this CDR3 has 15 amino acids. The CDR3 DNA has 45 bases and is translated from base 1. Looking up the germline V gene (reference sequence) yields CDR1 SGHNT and CDR2 YYREEE. Trimming removed 2 bases from V and 7 bases from J, leaving 18 bases between the germline ends. About this clonotype itself: What this receptor recognizes is not known. No quality values exist for individual bases; no much larger clone is one base distant.

What the authors observed across the whole study: Only about 15 patients were included in the cohort, and the need for larger samples and more detailed clinical data was noted by the authors. The top 100 clones accounted for a significantly larger cumulative portion of the repertoire in normal lung than in tumor tissue. Peripheral blood was not sequenced, so blood TCRbeta repertoires in these lung cancer patients were not examined. The sequencing platform is not named in the methods, and unique molecular identifiers are not mentioned. Significantly higher TCR diversity was found in younger patients, and higher tumor TCR diversity was associated with shorter overall and disease-free survival. Significantly higher TCR diversity (inverse Simpson) was observed in tumor tissue than in normal lung tissue (approximately 430 vs 150, P = 0.0075, Mann-Whitney U test).

RNA was extracted from bulk unsorted tissue and checked for quality with a NanoDrop ND-1000 and an Agilent 2100. Normal lung samples were distant non-tumor tissue taken more than 3 cm from the tumor edge. Newly diagnosed lung cancer patients without prior chemotherapy who had been admitted for thoracic surgery in China between August and November 2014 were enrolled as donors. Patients with previous radiotherapy or chemotherapy, or with another concurrent cancer, were excluded from the study. Pieces of surgical tissue measuring about 1-2.1 cm3 were kept in RNAlater solution and stored at -80 degrees C until use. Receptors were amplified or captured by multiplex PCR. Sequencing was performed on an Illumina HiSeq 2500. TCRbeta libraries were constructed through three rounds of nested PCR with primers (Table S4) according to protocols modified from ARM-PCR. Before sequencing, PCR products of 200-500 bp were cut from the gel and purified using the QIAquick gel extraction kit. The authors' pipeline ran thus. Reads were cleaned using Trimmomatic, were merged into complete CDR3 sequences using FLASH, and were assigned to V(D)J germline segments using MiTCR. VDJtools was used to compute clonal diversity as the inverse Simpson's index. Productive reads were defined as in-frame sequences without a premature stop codon. Through fastp at Q25 and MiXCR, TCRdb rebuilt clones from the public reads, retaining in-frame beta chains. Here each entry gathers all rows of one CDR3 protein and keeps the most common genes and DNA. The V and J calls here are based on TCRdb, not the publication. The sample yields more than 45,000 distinct CDR3 sequences; around 60% were counted once. About 29% of the sample rests with the top ten.

The clonotype was recovered from a woman in her 70s with non-small cell lung cancer. The sequence is built from TRBV5-4 and TRBJ1-2; the D gene is perhaps TRBD1, from 6 matching bases. The sequencing input was distant non-tumor lung tissue. The nucleotide sequence reads as follows: TGTGCCAGCAGCTTAGGGGGGCCATGGATGGCTGGCTACACCTTC. This sequence encodes CASSLGGPWMAGYTF.